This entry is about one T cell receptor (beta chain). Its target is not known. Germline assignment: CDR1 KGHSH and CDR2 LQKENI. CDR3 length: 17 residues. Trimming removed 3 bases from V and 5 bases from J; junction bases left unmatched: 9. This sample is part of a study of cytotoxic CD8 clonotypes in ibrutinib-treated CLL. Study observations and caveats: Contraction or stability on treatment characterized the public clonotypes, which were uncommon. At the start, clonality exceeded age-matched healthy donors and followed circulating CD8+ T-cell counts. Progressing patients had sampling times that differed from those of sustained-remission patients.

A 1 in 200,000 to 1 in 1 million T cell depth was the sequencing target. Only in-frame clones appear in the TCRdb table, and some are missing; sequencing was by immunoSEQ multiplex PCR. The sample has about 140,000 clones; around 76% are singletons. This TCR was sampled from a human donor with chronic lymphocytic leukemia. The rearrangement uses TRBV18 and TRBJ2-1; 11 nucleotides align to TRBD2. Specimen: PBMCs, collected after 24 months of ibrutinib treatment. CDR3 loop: CASSPTYLAGGDNEQFF. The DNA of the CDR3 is TGTGCCAGCTCACCCACTTACCTAGCGGGAGGAGACAATGAGCAGTTCTTC.